This T cell receptor beta chain was observed in a study of blood T cells in healthy people across ages. Trimming stripped 4 bases from V and 0 bases from J, with 6 bases between. The CDR3 totals 13 residues. The sample holds many counts of this clonotype. Whenever a sample was processed, at least 6 million PBMCs were isolated. The second PCR ran roughly 6 to 12 cycles with a sample-barcoded 5' primer and J-beta primers. MiXCR, applied by TCRdb to the 5' RACE reads, yields one record per CDR3 protein. In the table there are 800,000 to 950,000 distinct CDR3 sequences, roughly 29% of which are singletons. The sample was also reused in another study, on T cells of mothers and their children. That source adds: Researchers put all of the extracted RNA into cDNA synthesis, using roughly 1.5 ug per 15 ul.

The sequenced sample consisted of blood. The receptor was isolated from a woman aged 40 to 50 in good health. This chain joins TRBV12-3 or TRBV12-4 and TRBJ1-2, with D unclear. Here the CDR3 DNA reads TGTGCCAGCAGTTCTCGCCCTAACTATGGCTACACCTTC. It codes for CASSSRPNYGYTF.